Listed below are T cell receptor beta chains from one sample, sequenced in a study of OX40 agonist ivuxolimab in advanced cancers. Profiled with immunoSEQ multiplex PCR; TCRdb holds only in-frame clones, not every one. This repertoire shows approximately 55,000 clones, around 87% found once; its top ten account for approximately 13%. The source was CD4+ or CD8+ T cells sorted from blood, collected in a trial of the OX40 agonist ivuxolimab. Receptors originate from an adult with an advanced solid tumor such as melanoma, head and neck, liver or kidney cancer. The CDR3 runs from the conserved cysteine through the conserved F or W. A D gene is named only where the DNA matches it firmly. Size is omitted from some rows. Given values are once, few, many or a class for expanded clones.

cdr3_aa: CATSAGAGYEQYF; cdr3_nt: TGTGCCACCAGCGCGGGGGCGGGCTACGAGCAGTACTTC; j_call: TRBJ2-7; v_call: TRBV15; d_call: .; clone_size: .
cdr3_aa: CASSQGGRAFGTGELFF; cdr3_nt: TGTGCCAGCAGCCAAGGGGGGAGGGCCTTCGGCACCGGGGAGCTGTTTTTT; j_call: TRBJ2-2; v_call: TRBV4-2; d_call: TRBD2; clone_size: .
cdr3_aa: CASSLQRGYNEQFF; cdr3_nt: TGTGCCAGCAGTTTACAGCGGGGATACAATGAGCAGTTCTTC; j_call: TRBJ2-1; v_call: TRBV28; d_call: TRBD2; clone_size: once
cdr3_aa: CASSLAHAYNEKLFF; cdr3_nt: TGTGCCAGCAGCTTAGCTCACGCCTATAATGAAAAACTGTTTTTT; j_call: TRBJ1-4; v_call: TRBV7-9; d_call: .; clone_size: .
cdr3_aa: CASSLKDFSGNTIYF; cdr3_nt: TGTGCCAGCAGCTTGAAGGATTTCTCTGGAAACACCATATATTTT; j_call: TRBJ1-3; v_call: TRBV5-5; d_call: .; clone_size: .
cdr3_aa: CASRGSGKRGYEQYF; cdr3_nt: TGTGCCAGCAGGGGAAGCGGGAAACGGGGGTACGAGCAGTACTTC; j_call: TRBJ2-7; v_call: TRBV9; d_call: TRBD2; clone_size: .
cdr3_aa: CASSLLPIGWREEYNEQFF; cdr3_nt: TGTGCCAGCAGCTTACTGCCGATCGGGTGGCGGGAGGAGTACAATGAGCAGTTCTTC; j_call: TRBJ2-1; v_call: TRBV7-3; d_call: TRBD2; clone_size: .
cdr3_aa: CASSLFRDQETQYF; cdr3_nt: TGCGCCAGCAGCTTGTTCAGGGATCAAGAGACCCAGTACTTC; j_call: TRBJ2-5; v_call: TRBV5-1; d_call: .; clone_size: .
cdr3_aa: CASSPNPGGFTEAFF; cdr3_nt: TGTGCCAGCAGTCCTAATCCAGGGGGCTTCACTGAAGCTTTCTTT; j_call: TRBJ1-1; v_call: TRBV27; d_call: TRBD1; clone_size: .
cdr3_aa: CASSLTGDSYNEQFF; cdr3_nt: TGTGCCAGCAGCTTAACAGGGGACTCCTACAATGAGCAGTTCTTC; j_call: TRBJ2-1; v_call: TRBV7-3; d_call: .; clone_size: .
cdr3_aa: CASRSRGHTEAFF; cdr3_nt: TGTGCCAGCAGGAGCAGGGGGCACACTGAAGCTTTCTTT; j_call: TRBJ1-1; v_call: TRBV2; d_call: TRBD1; clone_size: .
cdr3_aa: CASSRDPRNQPQHF; cdr3_nt: TGTGCCAGCAGCCGAGACCCGCGAAATCAGCCCCAGCATTTT; j_call: TRBJ1-5; v_call: TRBV7-2; d_call: .; clone_size: .